Described below is a single T cell receptor beta chain sequence and its context. The source of the sample is a study of T cell changes during pregnancy in multiple sclerosis. Germline V CDR1 and CDR2: SGHNT, YYREEE (reference sequence). Trimming cost V 3 bases and J 8 bases, with 12 bases left between them. The CDR3 totals 13 residues. Generated by immunoSEQ multiplex PCR, the TCRdb table keeps only in-frame clones and is missing some. The sample has roughly 48,000 clones; about 93% are singletons. The chain employs TRBV5-4 and TRBJ2-1; TRBD2 is a possible D gene (6 bases). Here the sequenced sample was CD4+ T cells from peripheral blood mononuclear cells, taken in the first trimester of pregnancy. The TCR sequence derives from a female donor with multiple sclerosis, enrolled in a pregnancy study. The CDR3 DNA follows: TGTGCCAGCAGCTACACTAGCTGGGATGAGCAGTTCTTC. Its translation: CASSYTSWDEQFF.